This T cell receptor beta chain appears in the sequencing data of a study of cytomegalovirus exposure and HLA in healthy donors. Study-wide findings and caveats: Later analysis placed DRB1 highest and HLA-C lowest in TCR association rates, which differed by HLA locus. Productive status was seen about 87% or about 30% of the time for most TCR beta V segments in an earlier analysis.

The study sampled nominally healthy donors, though unrecorded immune exposures were likely. The study ran its PCR with 60 Vbeta and 13 Jbeta primers. Assay used: immunoSEQ multiplex PCR; TCRdb lists only in-frame clones, some missing. The sample includes about 190,000 clones, roughly 80% of them seen just once. Remarks on this clone: Antigen: not known.

The source material was PBMCs. The TCR was taken from a young woman in good health and CMV-seropositive.

CDR3 bases: TGTGCCAGCAGCTTTCGAGACCGGGACAGCATATATGGCTACACCTTC. It specifies CASSFRDRDSIYGYTF. The chain carries TRBV5-6 and TRBJ1-2; 7 nucleotides line up with TRBD1. Per germline, CDR1 SGHDT and CDR2 YYEEEE. The CDR3 has 16 amino acids. The J segment lost 5 bases and the V segment lost 2 bases, leaving 12 bases of the junction unmatched.